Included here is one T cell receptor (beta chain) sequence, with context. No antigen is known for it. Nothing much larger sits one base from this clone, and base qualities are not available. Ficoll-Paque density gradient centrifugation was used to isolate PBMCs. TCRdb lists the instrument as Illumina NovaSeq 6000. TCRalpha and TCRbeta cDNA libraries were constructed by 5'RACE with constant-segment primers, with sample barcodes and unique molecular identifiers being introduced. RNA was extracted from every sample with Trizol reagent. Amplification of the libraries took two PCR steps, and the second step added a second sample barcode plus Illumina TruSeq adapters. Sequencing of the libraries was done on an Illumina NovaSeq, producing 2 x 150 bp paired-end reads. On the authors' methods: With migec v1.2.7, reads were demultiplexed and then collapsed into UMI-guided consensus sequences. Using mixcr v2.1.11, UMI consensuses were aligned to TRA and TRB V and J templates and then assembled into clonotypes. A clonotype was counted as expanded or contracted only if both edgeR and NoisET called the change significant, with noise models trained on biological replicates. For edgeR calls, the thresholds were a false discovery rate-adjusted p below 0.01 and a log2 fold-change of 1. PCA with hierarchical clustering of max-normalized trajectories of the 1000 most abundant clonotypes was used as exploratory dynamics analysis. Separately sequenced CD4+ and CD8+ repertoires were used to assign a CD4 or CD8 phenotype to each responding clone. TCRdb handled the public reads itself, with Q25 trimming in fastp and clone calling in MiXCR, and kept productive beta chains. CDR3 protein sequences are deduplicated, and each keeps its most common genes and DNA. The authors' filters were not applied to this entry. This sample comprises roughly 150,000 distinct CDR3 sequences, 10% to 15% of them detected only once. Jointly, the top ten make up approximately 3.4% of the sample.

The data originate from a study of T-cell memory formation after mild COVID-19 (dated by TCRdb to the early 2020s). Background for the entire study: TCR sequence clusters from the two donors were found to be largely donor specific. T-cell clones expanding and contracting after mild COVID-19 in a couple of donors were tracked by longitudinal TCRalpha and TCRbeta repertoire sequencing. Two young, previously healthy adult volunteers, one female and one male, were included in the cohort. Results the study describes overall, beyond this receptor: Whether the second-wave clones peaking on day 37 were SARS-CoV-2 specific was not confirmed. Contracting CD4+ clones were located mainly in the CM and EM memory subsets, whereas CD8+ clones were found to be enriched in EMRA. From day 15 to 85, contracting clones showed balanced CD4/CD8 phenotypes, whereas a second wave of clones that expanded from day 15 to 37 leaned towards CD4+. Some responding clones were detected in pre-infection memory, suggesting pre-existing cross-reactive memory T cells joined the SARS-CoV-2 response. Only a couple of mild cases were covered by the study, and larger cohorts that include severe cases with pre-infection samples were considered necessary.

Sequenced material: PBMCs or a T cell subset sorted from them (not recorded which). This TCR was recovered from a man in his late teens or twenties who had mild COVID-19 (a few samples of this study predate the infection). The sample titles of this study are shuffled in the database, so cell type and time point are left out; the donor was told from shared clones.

The DNA reads TGCAGTGCTAGAGGTCAGGGGGCGAATGGAAACACCATATATTTT. It encodes CSARGQGANGNTIYF. The chain employs TRBV20-1 and TRBJ1-3, with 8 junctional bases fitting TRBD1. The germline V gene encodes CDR1 DFQATT and CDR2 SNEGSKA (reference sequence). Trimming takes 1 base off V and 3 bases off J; junction bases not matched to a gene: 5. Including cysteine and phenylalanine, the CDR3 has 15 amino acids. Only the CDR3 DNA stays, 45 bases, in frame from base 1.